The present T cell receptor beta chain was sequenced within a study of identical twins. Study-wide results and limits: In monozygotic twins, models underestimated the sharing of out-of-frame TCR alpha.

MiXCR, run by TCRdb on the 5' RACE reads, gives a single entry per CDR3 protein. The sample contains under 250,000 distinct CDR3 sequences, about 7.5% of which appear only once. Healthy Caucasian donors formed the entire cohort. In its sample, this clonotype was seen a few times. The target antigen is unknown. The data were also submitted as part of a second study, on yellow fever vaccine responses in identical twins.

The sample comprised CD8+ T cells sorted from blood. The receptor comes from a young woman in good health.

CDR3 loop: CASTWGTATGELFF. The CDR3 coding sequence is TGTGCCAGCACCTGGGGCACAGCTACCGGGGAGCTGTTTTTT. This sequence joins TRBV12-3 or TRBV12-4 and TRBJ2-2; D may be TRBD1 (5 bases). V was pared by 7 bases and J by 5 bases, with 14 bases between. The CDR3 runs to 14 residues.